This TCR beta chain was captured by sequencing in a study of cytomegalovirus exposure and HLA in healthy donors. Study-level points and caveats: The analysis excluded some indistinguishable V segments, including TRBV6-2 and TRBV6-3. Among immune exposure information, only CMV serostatus was available. Segments of the TCR beta V type were, in most cases, productive about 90% or about 30% of the time in an earlier analysis.

Deletions cut 5 bases from V and 2 bases from J, with 10 bases between. The CDR3 length is 13 residues. Germline V gives CDR1 SGHNT, CDR2 YYREEE (reference sequence). 60 Vbeta and 13 Jbeta primers were used in PCR. The repertoire was sequenced with immunoSEQ multiplex PCR; TCRdb's copy has only in-frame clones and lacks some. The data contain some 200,000 clones, 80% of them seen just once; the ten biggest clones take up about 0.64%. With regard to this clone: Antigen unknown.

What was sequenced was PBMCs. This sequence originates from a boy aged 10-17 years in good health and CMV-seronegative. The V gene is TRBV5-4, the J gene TRBJ1-1; D possibly corresponds to TRBD1 (6 bases). The CDR3 reads CASRRRGNTEAFF. DNA of the CDR3: TGTGCCAGCAGACGCAGGGGAAACACTGAAGCTTTCTTT.